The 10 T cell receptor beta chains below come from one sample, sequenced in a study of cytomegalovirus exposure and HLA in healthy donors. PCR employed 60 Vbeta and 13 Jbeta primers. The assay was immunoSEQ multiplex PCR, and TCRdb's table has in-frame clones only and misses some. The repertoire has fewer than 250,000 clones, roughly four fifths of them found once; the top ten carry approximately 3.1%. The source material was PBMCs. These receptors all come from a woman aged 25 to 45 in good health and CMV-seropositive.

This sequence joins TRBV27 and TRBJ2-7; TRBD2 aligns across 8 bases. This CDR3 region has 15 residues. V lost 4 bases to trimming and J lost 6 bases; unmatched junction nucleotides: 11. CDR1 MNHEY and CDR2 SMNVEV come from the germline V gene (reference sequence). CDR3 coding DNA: TGTGCCAGCAGTTACCGGACTAGCATGGTGAGCGAGCAGTACTTC. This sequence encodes CASSYRTSMVSEQYF.

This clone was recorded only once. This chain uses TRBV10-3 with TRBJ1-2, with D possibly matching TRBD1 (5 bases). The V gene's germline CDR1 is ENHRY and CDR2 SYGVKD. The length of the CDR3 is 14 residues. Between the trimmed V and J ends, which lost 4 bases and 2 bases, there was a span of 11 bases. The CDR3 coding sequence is TGTGCCATCAGTGCGGGCAGGGAAAACTATGGCTACACCTTC. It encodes CAISAGRENYGYTF.

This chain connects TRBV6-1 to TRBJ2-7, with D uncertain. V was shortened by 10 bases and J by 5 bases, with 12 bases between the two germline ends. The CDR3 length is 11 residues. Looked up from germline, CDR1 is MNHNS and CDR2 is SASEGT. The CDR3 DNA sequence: TGTGCCACCCAGCTAGTCCACGAGCAGTACTTC. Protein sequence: CATQLVHEQYF.

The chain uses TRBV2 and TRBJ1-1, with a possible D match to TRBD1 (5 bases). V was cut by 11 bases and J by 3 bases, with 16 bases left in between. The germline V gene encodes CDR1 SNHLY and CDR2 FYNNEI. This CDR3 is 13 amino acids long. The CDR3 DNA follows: TGTGCCTCATCTGGGCAGGGCCACACTGAAGCTTTCTTT. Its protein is CASSGQGHTEAFF. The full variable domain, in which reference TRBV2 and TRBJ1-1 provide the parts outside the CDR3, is EPEVTQTPSHQVTQMGQEVILRCVPISNHLYFYWYRQILGQKVEFLVSFYNNEISEKSEIFDDQFSVERPDGSNFTLKIRSTKLEDSAMYFCASSGQGHTEAFFGQGTRLTVV.

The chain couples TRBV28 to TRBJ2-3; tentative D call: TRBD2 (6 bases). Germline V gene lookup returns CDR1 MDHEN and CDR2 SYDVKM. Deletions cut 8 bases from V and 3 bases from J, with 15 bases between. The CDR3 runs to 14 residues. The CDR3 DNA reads TGTGCCAGCGTGCGGTGGCTAGCGACAGATACGCAGTATTTT. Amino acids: CASVRWLATDTQYF.

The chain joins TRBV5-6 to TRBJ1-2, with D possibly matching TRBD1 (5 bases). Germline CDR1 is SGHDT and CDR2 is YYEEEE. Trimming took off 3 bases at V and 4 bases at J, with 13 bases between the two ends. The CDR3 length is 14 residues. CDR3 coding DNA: TGTGCCAGCAGCTCGGGGGAGATTAGCTATGGCTACACCTTC. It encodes CASSSGEISYGYTF.

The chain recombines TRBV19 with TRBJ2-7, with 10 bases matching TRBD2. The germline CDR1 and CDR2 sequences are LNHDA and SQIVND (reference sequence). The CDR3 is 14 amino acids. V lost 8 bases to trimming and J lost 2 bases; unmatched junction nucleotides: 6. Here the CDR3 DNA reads TGTGCCAGTGCGAGTAGCGGGGGGACCTACGAGCAGTACTTC. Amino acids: CASASSGGTYEQYF. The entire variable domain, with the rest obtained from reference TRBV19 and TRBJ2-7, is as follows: DGGITQSPKYLFRKEGQNVTLSCEQNLNHDAMYWYRQDPGQGLRLIYYSQIVNDFQKGDIAEGYSVSREKKESFPLTVTSAQKNPTAFYLCASASSGGTYEQYFGPGTRLTVT.

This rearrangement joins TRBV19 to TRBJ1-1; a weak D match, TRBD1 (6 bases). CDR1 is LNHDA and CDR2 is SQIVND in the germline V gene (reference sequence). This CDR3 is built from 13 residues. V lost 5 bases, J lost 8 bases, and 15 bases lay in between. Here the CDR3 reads CASSLTGSTEAFF. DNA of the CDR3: TGTGCCAGTAGTCTCACAGGGTCCACGGAAGCTTTCTTT.

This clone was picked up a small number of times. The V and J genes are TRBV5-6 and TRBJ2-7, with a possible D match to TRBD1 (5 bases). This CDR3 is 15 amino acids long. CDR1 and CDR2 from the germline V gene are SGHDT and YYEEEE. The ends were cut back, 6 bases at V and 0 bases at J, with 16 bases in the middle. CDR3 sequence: CASTLRGRTSYEQYF. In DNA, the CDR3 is TGTGCCAGCACCCTTAGGGGCAGGACCTCCTACGAGCAGTACTTC.

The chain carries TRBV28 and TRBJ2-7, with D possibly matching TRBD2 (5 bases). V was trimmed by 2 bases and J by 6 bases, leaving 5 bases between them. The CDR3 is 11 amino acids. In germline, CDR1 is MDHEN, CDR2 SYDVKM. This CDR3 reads CASSLEGEQYF. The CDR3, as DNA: TGTGCCAGCAGTTTAGAGGGCGAGCAGTACTTC.